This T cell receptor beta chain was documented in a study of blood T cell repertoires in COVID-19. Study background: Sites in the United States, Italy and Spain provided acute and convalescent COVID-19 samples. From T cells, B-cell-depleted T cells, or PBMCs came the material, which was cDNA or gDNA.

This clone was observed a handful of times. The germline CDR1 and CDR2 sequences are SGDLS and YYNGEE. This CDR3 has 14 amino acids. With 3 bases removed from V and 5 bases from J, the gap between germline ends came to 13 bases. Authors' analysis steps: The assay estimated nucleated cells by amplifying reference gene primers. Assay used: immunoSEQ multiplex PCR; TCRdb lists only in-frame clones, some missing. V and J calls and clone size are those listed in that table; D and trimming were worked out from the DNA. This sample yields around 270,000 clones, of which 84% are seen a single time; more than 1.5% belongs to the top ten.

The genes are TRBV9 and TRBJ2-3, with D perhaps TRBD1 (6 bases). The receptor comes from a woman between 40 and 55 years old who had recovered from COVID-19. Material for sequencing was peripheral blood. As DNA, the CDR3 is TGTGCCAGCAGCGAACAGGGTTCGGTAGATACGCAGTATTTT. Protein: CASSEQGSVDTQYF.